Listed here are 14 T cell receptor beta chains from one sample, sequenced in a study of cytomegalovirus exposure and HLA in healthy donors. Here immunoSEQ multiplex PCR was the method, and the copy in TCRdb shows in-frame clones only, minus some. The table includes 90,000 to 130,000 clones, around nine tenths detected once. The sequenced sample consisted of PBMCs. The source of these receptors is a woman aged 18-29 years in good health and CMV-seronegative.

J is TRBJ2-7 and V is TRBV10-3; D is undetermined. This CDR3 comprises 14 residues. Trimming pared 0 bases from V and 0 bases from J, leaving 6 bases between. In germline, CDR1 is ENHRY, CDR2 SYGVKD. CDR3 sequence reads: CAISESTNSYEQYF. The CDR3 DNA reads TGTGCCATCAGTGAGTCGACAAACTCCTACGAGCAGTACTTC.

V usage is TRBV14 and J usage is TRBJ2-2; D remains unclear. The germline V gene has CDR1 SGHDN and CDR2 FVKESK. This CDR3 region has 15 residues. V was pared by 0 bases and J by 6 bases, with 11 bases between. The CDR3 protein is CASSQDESVPGELFF. In DNA, the CDR3 is TGTGCCAGCAGCCAAGATGAATCAGTCCCCGGGGAGCTGTTTTTT.

J is TRBJ2-3 and V is TRBV7-2; 9 positions agree with TRBD1. Germline trimming cut 11 bases from V and 4 bases from J; bases unmatched to any gene: 10. Germline CDR1 is SGHTA and CDR2 is FQGNSA. The CDR3 extends over 14 amino acids. The CDR3 bases are TGTGCCTCACAACCGGGACAGGGTTCAGATACGCAGTATTTT. Its translation: CASQPGQGSDTQYF.

CDR3 in DNA: TGCGCCAGCTTAAAGACTGACCAAGAGACCCAGTACTTC. The encoded protein is CASLKTDQETQYF. The gene calls are TRBV23-1 and TRBJ2-5; the D is unclear. TRBV23-1 is reported as an ORF; its role is uncertain. This CDR3 region has 13 residues. With 8 bases removed from V and 0 bases from J, the gap between germline ends came to 10 bases.

The chain links TRBV5-6 to TRBJ2-1; 7 nucleotides match TRBD1. CDR1 and CDR2 from the germline V gene are SGHDT and YYEEEE. V lost 4 bases and J lost 8; bases outside the gene matches: 21. CDR3 length: 18 residues. The CDR3 sequence is CASSTTGTAEIKAYEQFF. CDR3 sequence (DNA): TGTGCCAGCAGCACAACCGGGACAGCTGAAATAAAGGCATATGAGCAGTTCTTC. Full variable domain (rest looked up from reference TRBV5-6 and TRBJ2-1): DAGVTQSPTHLIKTRGQQVTLRCSPKSGHDTVSWYQQALGQGPQFIFQYYEEEERQRGNFPDRFSGHQFPNYSSELNVNALLLGDSALYLCASSTTGTAEIKAYEQFFGPGTRLTVL.

The chain recombines TRBV10-1 with TRBJ2-1, with D possibly matching TRBD1 (5 bases). CDR1 is WNHNN and CDR2 is SYGVQD in the germline V gene (reference sequence). Trimming took off 3 bases at V and 9 bases at J, with 12 bases between the two ends. The CDR3 is 13 residues long. Here the CDR3 reads CASSDLRVGEQFF. As DNA, the CDR3 is TGCGCCAGCAGTGACCTCAGGGTCGGTGAGCAGTTCTTC.

This chain connects TRBV6-1 to TRBJ1-1; 7 nucleotides align to TRBD1. Unmatched junction bases numbered 4, after V lost 5 bases and J lost 4 bases. The germline gives CDR1 MNHNS, CDR2 SASEGT. The CDR3 loop spans 13 amino acids. The chain's CDR3 is CASSLGGGTEAFF. DNA of the CDR3: TGTGCCAGCAGTTTAGGGGGCGGCACTGAAGCTTTCTTT.

The CDR3 loop reads CASSYGLAYEQYF. The CDR3, as DNA: TGTGCCAGCAGTTACGGGCTGGCCTACGAGCAGTACTTC. This rearrangement joins TRBV6-5 to TRBJ2-7; D not resolved. Germline CDR1 reads MNHEY; CDR2 reads SVGAGI. Trimming removed 2 bases from V and 2 bases from J, with 7 bases in between. The CDR3 is 13 residues long.

V and J are TRBV27 and TRBJ1-2, with TRBD1 as a possible D gene (6 bases). Germline CDR1 reads MNHEY; CDR2 reads SMNVEV (reference sequence). The CDR3 covers 14 residues. Trimming took off 4 bases at V and 7 bases at J, with 16 bases between the two ends. CDR3 protein: CASSSRGMVGGYTF. The CDR3 coding sequence is TGTGCCAGCAGTTCCAGGGGTATGGTCGGTGGCTACACCTTC.

The rearrangement joins TRBV4-1 to TRBJ2-1, with TRBD2 matching over 8 bases. The CDR3 spans 16 residues. Germline V gene sequence: CDR1 MGHRA, CDR2 YSYEKL. The ends lost 4 bases at V and 8 bases at J; junction bases unmatched: 13. In nucleotides, the CDR3 is TGCGCCAGCAGCCCCCGTCTGGCGGGGGGTGGCGATGAGCAGTTCTTC. Translated: CASSPRLAGGGDEQFF.

V usage is TRBV28 and J usage is TRBJ1-2; TRBD1 aligns across 10 bases. V dropped 8 bases and J dropped 7; count of bases not matched to a gene: 19. The CDR3 is made up of 17 amino acids. CDR1 is MDHEN and CDR2 is SYDVKM in the germline V gene. The CDR3 region has the DNA TGTGCCAGCTTTCCGCCGAAGGGACAGGGGAGTTTCGGTGGCTACACCTTC. Translated: CASFPPKGQGSFGGYTF.

This chain joins TRBV9 and TRBJ2-3; tentative D call: TRBD2 (6 bases). The germline V and J ends were trimmed by 3 bases and 1 base, with 12 bases remaining between them. CDR1 SGDLS and CDR2 YYNGEE come from the germline V gene. The length of the CDR3 is 15 residues. CDR3 DNA: TGTGCCAGCAGCGGACACCCGGGGGGCACAGATACGCAGTATTTT. Its translation is CASSGHPGGTDTQYF.

The rearrangement links TRBV6-5 to TRBJ1-1; the match to TRBD1 covers 9 bases. The CDR3 runs to 16 residues. Germline V lookup: CDR1 MNHEY, CDR2 SVGAGI. V was clipped by 0 bases and J by 3 bases; unmatched bases: 5. The CDR3 spells CASSYSTGGFYTEAFF. As DNA, the CDR3 is TGTGCCAGCAGTTACTCAACAGGGGGCTTTTACACTGAAGCTTTCTTT.

The rearrangement joins TRBV6-7 to TRBJ2-2, with TRBD1 as a possible D gene (8 bases). TRBV6-7 is filed as an ORF, its function uncertain. The V end was cut by 4 bases, the J end by 5 bases, with 23 bases between. CDR3 length: 18 residues. CDR3 nucleotides: TGTGCCAGCAGTTCCCCCTACCCGACAGGGGAGGGAACCGGGGAGCTGTTTTTT. Its protein is CASSSPYPTGEGTGELFF.